A selection of T cell receptor beta chains follows, all from one sample in a study of T-cell reconstitution after alpha-beta-depleted transplantation in children. In TCRdb, the PCR reads were re-called with MiXCR into one record per CDR3 protein. The sample contains roughly 420,000 distinct CDR3 sequences, around 16% of which appear only once. The sample was PBMCs, mostly from graft donor cells, taken 360 days after TCRalphabeta/CD19-depleted stem cell transplant. Receptors originate from a boy under two years old who had a stem cell transplant for Wiskott-Aldrich syndrome, so the T cells may come from the graft donor. Each CDR3 is given with its conserved first and last residue. D genes are given only for firm matches. Rows give clone size only sometimes, using once, few, many, or a class for an expanded clone.

v_call	j_call	d_call	clone_size	cdr3_aa	cdr3_nt
TRBV29-1	TRBJ2-2	TRBD1	few	CSTAGDRNTGELFF	TGCAGCACAGCAGGGGACAGAAACACCGGGGAGCTGTTTTTT
TRBV3-1	TRBJ1-4	-	few	CASSQGSPGAREKLFF	TGTGCCAGCAGCCAAGGGTCCCCCGGGGCGCGGGAAAAACTGTTTTTT
TRBV3-1	TRBJ2-1	-	few	CASRLASYNEQFF	TGTGCCAGCAGGCTAGCCTCCTACAATGAGCAGTTCTTC
TRBV7-9	TRBJ2-7	TRBD1	many	CASSFWDRSYEQYF	TGTGCCAGCAGCTTTTGGGACAGATCCTACGAGCAGTACTTC
TRBV6-5	TRBJ1-2	-	-	CASSYTHRDYGYTF	TGTGCCAGCAGTTACACGCACAGGGACTATGGCTACACCTTC
TRBV12-3/TRBV12-4	TRBJ2-5	TRBD2	few	CASSQLAGVRETQYF	TGTGCCAGCAGCCAACTAGCGGGAGTTCGGGAGACCCAGTACTTC
TRBV7-6	TRBJ2-2	-	few	CASSQEIEFLTRELFF	TGTGCCAGCAGCCAAGAAATCGAGTTCTTAACTAGGGAGCTGTTTTTT
TRBV5-1	TRBJ2-3	TRBD2	few	CASSKLAGGPGDTQYF	TGCGCCAGCAGTAAATTAGCGGGAGGGCCCGGTGATACGCAGTATTTT
TRBV4-3	TRBJ2-1	TRBD2	-	CASSHRTSGRAVEQFF	TGCGCCAGCAGCCACAGAACTAGCGGGAGGGCCGTTGAGCAGTTCTTC
TRBV7-9	TRBJ2-7	TRBD2	-	CASSFGTSGEYEQYF	TGTGCCAGCAGCTTCGGGACTAGCGGCGAATACGAGCAGTACTTC
TRBV10-2	TRBJ2-7	-	-	CASSESSRAPYEQYF	TGCGCCAGCAGTGAGTCGTCCCGTGCCCCCTACGAGCAGTACTTC
TRBV14	TRBJ2-5	TRBD1	few	CASSQDRYPQGKEF	TGTGCCAGCAGCCAAGATCGGTATCCACAGGGGAAGGAATTC
TRBV12-5	TRBJ2-3	TRBD1	-	CASGWTSGQLGTDTQYF	TGTGCTAGTGGTTGGACCTCGGGACAGCTGGGCACAGATACGCAGTATTTT
TRBV15	TRBJ2-7	-	-	CATSRDLGLMAYEQYF	TGTGCCACCAGCAGAGATCTGGGGCTCATGGCCTACGAGCAGTACTTC
TRBV10-3	TRBJ2-3	TRBD1	many	CAISGLETGTQYF	TGTGCCATCAGTGGATTGGAGACAGGGACGCAGTATTTT
TRBV20-1	TRBJ2-1	TRBD2	few	CSARALAGLFFNEQFF	TGCAGTGCTAGAGCACTAGCGGGTTTATTCTTCAATGAGCAGTTCTTC
TRBV12-3/TRBV12-4	TRBJ1-5	TRBD1	-	CASRSTGYANQPQHF	TGTGCCAGCAGATCGACAGGGTACGCAAATCAGCCCCAGCATTTT
TRBV6-2/TRBV6-3	TRBJ2-2	-	few	CASSDPTGELFF	TGTGCCAGCAGTGACCCCACCGGGGAGCTGTTTTTT
TRBV6-1	TRBJ2-5	TRBD2	few	CASRGLAGEGGETQYF	TGTGCCAGCAGGGGGCTAGCGGGAGAAGGTGGTGAGACCCAGTACTTC
TRBV6-1	TRBJ1-5	-	few	CASAENRARGPQHF	TGTGCCAGCGCCGAGAACAGGGCCCGCGGGCCCCAGCATTTT
TRBV5-1	TRBJ2-7	-	-	CASSLGGKLDEQYF	TGCGCCAGCAGCTTGGGGGGAAAACTCGACGAGCAGTACTTC
TRBV7-8	TRBJ1-3	-	-	CASSLVGKSGNTIYF	TGTGCCAGCAGCTTAGTCGGCAAGTCTGGAAACACCATATATTTT